Listed below are T cell receptor beta chains from one sample, sequenced in a study of cytomegalovirus exposure and HLA in healthy donors. The method was immunoSEQ multiplex PCR; TCRdb's version includes in-frame clones alone and lacks a portion of them. The sample records 80,000 to 95,000 clones, roughly 76% being singletons. The sample consisted of PBMCs. Receptors originate from a woman in her twenties or thirties in good health and CMV-seronegative. CDR3s include the opening cysteine and the closing phenylalanine or tryptophan. D genes are given only for firm matches. Some rows mark clone size as missing; the rest say once, few, many or name a class of expanded clone.

abundance,v_gene,j_gene,d_gene,CDR3aa,CDR3nt
-,TRBV7-2,TRBJ2-5,TRBD2,CASSLRLSGSGETQYF,TGTGCCAGCAGCTTAAGATTGAGCGGGAGCGGAGAGACCCAGTACTTC
-,TRBV7-9,TRBJ2-2,TRBD2,CSSSLGLGSGYHTGELFF,TGTTCCAGCAGCTTAGGGCTCGGTAGCGGGTACCACACCGGGGAGCTGTTTTTT
once,TRBV19,TRBJ2-6,TRBD1,CASSIGDRGAGANVLTF,TGTGCCAGTAGTATCGGGGACAGGGGAGCTGGGGCCAACGTCCTGACTTTC
-,TRBV5-4,TRBJ2-7,TRBD1,CASSLRTGTGGDEQYF,TGTGCCAGCAGCTTGAGAACCGGGACAGGGGGCGACGAGCAGTACTTC
once,TRBV27,TRBJ1-6,-,CASSLGRSTSYNSPLHF,TGTGCCAGCAGTTTAGGCCGGAGTACCTCCTATAATTCACCCCTCCACTTT
-,TRBV19,TRBJ1-1,-,CASSMAGAAEAFF,TGTGCCAGTAGTATGGCAGGGGCCGCTGAAGCTTTCTTT
-,TRBV7-8,TRBJ2-3,TRBD2,CASSWGPSGRATDTQYF,TGTGCCAGCAGCTGGGGACCTAGCGGGAGGGCCACAGATACGCAGTATTTT
-,TRBV14,TRBJ2-7,TRBD1,CASSHGTGNSYEQYF,TGTGCCAGCAGCCACGGGACAGGGAACTCCTACGAGCAGTACTTC
few,TRBV9,TRBJ1-6,TRBD1,CASSVGEPGGGRRSPLHF,TGTGCCAGCAGCGTAGGAGAGCCAGGGGGCGGTCGTAGGTCACCCCTCCACTTT
few,TRBV23-1,TRBJ1-5,-,CASSQNRQTNSNQPQHF,TGCGCCAGCAGTCAGAATAGACAGACAAATAGCAATCAGCCCCAGCATTTT
-,TRBV18,TRBJ2-2,-,CASSPLPGTSANTGELFF,TGTGCCAGCTCACCGCTTCCCGGGACAAGCGCGAACACCGGGGAGCTGTTTTTT
-,TRBV11-3,TRBJ2-2,TRBD2,CASRRGGGSSTGELFF,TGTGCCAGCAGGCGGGGCGGCGGGAGCAGTACCGGGGAGCTGTTTTTT
-,TRBV21-1,TRBJ2-7,-,CASSKGAGSYEQYF,TGTGCCAGCAGCAAAGGAGCAGGGTCCTACGAGCAGTACTTC
-,TRBV7-2,TRBJ2-7,TRBD1,CASSLGAGQAPREQYF,TGTGCCAGCAGCTTAGGGGCGGGACAGGCCCCCCGCGAGCAGTACTTC
once,TRBV19,TRBJ2-1,-,CASSPLARSYNEQFF,TGTGCCAGTAGTCCTCTAGCCCGGTCCTACAATGAGCAGTTCTTC
-,TRBV9,TRBJ1-1,-,CASSVADIMNTEAFF,TGTGCCAGCAGCGTAGCAGATATCATGAACACTGAAGCTTTCTTT
once,TRBV6-6,TRBJ2-1,-,CASSYSGRGYDNEQFF,TGTGCCAGCAGTTACTCGGGCAGGGGTTATGACAATGAGCAGTTCTTC
once,TRBV4-1,TRBJ2-1,TRBD2,CASSQAIAGVSYNEQFF,TGCGCCAGCAGCCAAGCGATTGCGGGAGTCTCCTACAATGAGCAGTTCTTC
-,TRBV4-1,TRBJ2-1,-,CASSPQPSYNEQFF,TGCGCCAGCAGCCCACAGCCCTCCTACAATGAGCAGTTCTTC
once,TRBV13,TRBJ1-1,-,CASSSEGLNTEAFF,TGTGCCAGCAGCTCGGAGGGGTTGAACACTGAAGCTTTCTTT
-,TRBV11-3,TRBJ2-5,-,CASSLADTSAAQYF,TGTGCCAGCAGCTTAGCGGACACCTCGGCGGCCCAGTACTTC
-,TRBV11-2,TRBJ1-4,-,CASSLDSSVEKLFF,TGTGCCAGCAGCTTAGATTCTTCGGTCGAGAAACTGTTTTTT
-,TRBV6-5,TRBJ1-2,-,CASTIQQGIYGYTF,TGTGCCAGCACCATACAACAGGGCATCTATGGCTACACCTTC
-,TRBV19,TRBJ2-7,TRBD2,CASSGGGTVREQYF,TGTGCCAGTTCAGGCGGGGGAACTGTACGCGAGCAGTACTTC
-,TRBV9,TRBJ2-7,TRBD1,CASSPPGTGYEQYF,TGTGCCAGCAGTCCTCCAGGGACAGGGTACGAGCAGTACTTC
-,TRBV28,TRBJ1-5,-,CASSFWQGLGQPQHF,TGTGCCAGCAGTTTCTGGCAGGGTCTAGGTCAGCCCCAGCATTTT
-,TRBV18,TRBJ2-5,-,CASSTGGGETQYF,TGTGCCAGCTCAACAGGGGGGGGAGAGACCCAGTACTTC
-,TRBV7-9,TRBJ2-2,-,CASSSGASGSTGELFF,TGTGCCAGCAGCTCGGGGGCTAGCGGTAGCACCGGGGAGCTGTTTTTT
-,TRBV5-1,TRBJ2-5,-,CASSPLGLQETQYF,TGCGCCAGCAGCCCCCTGGGACTCCAAGAGACCCAGTACTTC
-,TRBV5-1,TRBJ2-5,-,CASSSTGGAETQYF,TGCGCCAGCAGCTCGACTGGGGGCGCGGAGACCCAGTACTTC
few,TRBV30,TRBJ1-1,-,CAWSVRGWDTEAFF,TGTGCCTGGAGTGTACGGGGATGGGACACTGAAGCTTTCTTT
-,TRBV28,TRBJ1-2,TRBD1,CASSSPFEGSDRGPLDYGYTF,TGTGCCAGCAGTTCACCCTTTGAAGGATCGGACAGGGGGCCTCTAGACTATGGCTACACCTTC
once,TRBV29-1,TRBJ1-1,-,CSGEVGLNTEAFF,TGCAGCGGCGAGGTGGGGCTAAACACTGAAGCTTTCTTT
-,TRBV6-1,TRBJ2-7,TRBD2,CASSEARGTSSYEQYF,TGTGCCAGCAGTGAAGCTCGGGGGACTAGCTCCTACGAGCAGTACTTC
-,TRBV7-9,TRBJ2-3,-,CASSTQTPLSTDTQYF,TGTGCCAGCAGCACTCAGACTCCCTTAAGCACAGATACGCAGTATTTT
-,TRBV5-6,TRBJ1-5,-,CASSLLRASNQPQHF,TGTGCCAGCAGCTTGTTACGAGCCAGCAATCAGCCCCAGCATTTT
-,TRBV5-8,TRBJ2-7,-,CASSRLPGLHEQYF,TGTGCCAGCAGCCGACTCCCGGGTTTGCACGAGCAGTACTTC
-,TRBV7-2,TRBJ2-1,TRBD2,CASRPGLAGGHNEQFF,TGTGCCAGCAGACCCGGACTAGCGGGAGGGCACAATGAGCAGTTCTTC
few,TRBV27,TRBJ1-2,-,CASSQLGWEDYGYTF,TGTGCCAGCAGCCAGCTTGGGTGGGAGGACTATGGCTACACCTTC
-,TRBV30,TRBJ2-1,TRBD2,CAWRGGLTSGISNEQFF,TGTGCCTGGAGGGGGGGCTTGACTAGCGGGATCAGCAATGAGCAGTTCTTC